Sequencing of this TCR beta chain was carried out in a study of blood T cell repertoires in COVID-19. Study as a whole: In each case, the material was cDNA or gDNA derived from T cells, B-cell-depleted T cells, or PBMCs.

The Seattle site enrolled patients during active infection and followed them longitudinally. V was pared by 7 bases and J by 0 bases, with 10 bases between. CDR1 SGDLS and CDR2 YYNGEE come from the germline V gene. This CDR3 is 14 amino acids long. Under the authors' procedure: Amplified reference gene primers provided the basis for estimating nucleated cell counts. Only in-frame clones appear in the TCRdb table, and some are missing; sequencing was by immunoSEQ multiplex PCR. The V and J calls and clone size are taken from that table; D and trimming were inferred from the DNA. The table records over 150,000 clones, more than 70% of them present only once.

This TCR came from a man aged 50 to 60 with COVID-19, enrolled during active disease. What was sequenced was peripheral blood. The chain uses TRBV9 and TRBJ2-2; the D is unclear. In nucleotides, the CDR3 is TGTGCCAGCCGCTATTCCGCGAACACCGGGGAGCTGTTTTTT. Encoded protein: CASRYSANTGELFF. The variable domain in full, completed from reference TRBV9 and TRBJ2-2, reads DSGVTQTPKHLITATGQRVTLRCSPRSGDLSVYWYQQSLDQGLQFLIQYYNGEERAKGNILERFSAQQFPDLHSELNLSSLELGDSALYFCASRYSANTGELFFGEGSRLTVL.